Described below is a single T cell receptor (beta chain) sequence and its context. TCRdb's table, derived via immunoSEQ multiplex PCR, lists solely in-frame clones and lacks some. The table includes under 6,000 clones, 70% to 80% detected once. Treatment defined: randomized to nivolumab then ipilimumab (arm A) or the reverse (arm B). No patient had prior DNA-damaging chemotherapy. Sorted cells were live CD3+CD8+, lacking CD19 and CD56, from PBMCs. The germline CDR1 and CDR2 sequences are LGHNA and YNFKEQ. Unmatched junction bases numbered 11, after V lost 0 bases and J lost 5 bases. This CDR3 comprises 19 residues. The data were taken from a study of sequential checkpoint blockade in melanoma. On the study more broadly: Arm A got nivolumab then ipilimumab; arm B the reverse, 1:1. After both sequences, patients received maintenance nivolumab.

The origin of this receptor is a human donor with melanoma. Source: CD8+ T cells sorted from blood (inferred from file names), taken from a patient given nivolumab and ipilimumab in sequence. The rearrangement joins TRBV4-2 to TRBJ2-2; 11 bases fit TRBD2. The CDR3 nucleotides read TGTGCCAGCAGCCAAGAAATGGTCGGACTAGCGGGTTGGACCGGGGAGCTGTTTTTT. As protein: CASSQEMVGLAGWTGELFF.